This TCR beta chain stems from a study of blood T cell repertoires in COVID-19. Recovered participants had two consecutive negative NP/OP PCR tests, healthcare professional clearance, or symptom resolution. The data were produced by immunoSEQ multiplex PCR, yet TCRdb's version contains in-frame clones alone and is incomplete. The sample consists of some 510,000 clones, roughly 90% of them appearing once. The CDR3 loop spans 19 amino acids. Germline assignment: CDR1 LNHDA and CDR2 SQIVND (reference sequence). V shed 3 bases and J 0 bases; nucleotides not matched to a gene: 11. This clonotype was obtained from a middle-aged woman who had recovered from COVID-19. What was sequenced was PBMCs or T cells enriched from blood (not recorded which). This chain links TRBV19 with TRBJ2-3, with TRBD2 matching over 11 bases. CDR3: CASSIGASSGRASTDTQYF. CDR3 sequence (DNA): TGTGCCAGTAGTATCGGGGCGAGTAGCGGGAGGGCGAGCACAGATACGCAGTATTTT.